This TCR beta chain comes out of a study of shared clonotypes between healthy human individuals (TCRdb year 2020). As for the study more broadly: Three men and a couple of women, aged 18 to 49 years, made up the cohort. Libraries were prepared and TCR repertoires were sequenced by different laboratories using diverse techniques, in order to increase sequencing depth and limit assay-specific biases. For each donor, CD4 naive and CD4 memory were each given three plates, CD8 naive was given two plates, and CD8 memory was given one plate. To estimate repertoire size and how much clonotypes are shared between individuals, the study performed deep sequencing of blood TCR repertoires from a few healthy adults. Each donor's leukapheresis produced roughly between roughly 0.94 and 9.5 billion PBMCs. On the study overall, not on this receptor specifically: Incomplete sequencing was indicated by rarefaction of sorted-subset datasets, despite the large sequencing depth. Sampling was limited to blood, and TCR repertoires in tissue likely differ from TCR repertoires in blood. Compared with non-shared clonotypes, the clonotypes found in all four sorted-subset donors had higher generation probabilities. Naive subsets generally had larger estimated clonotype richness than memory subsets. Based on pairwise subsampling, the degree of clonotype sharing among donors was expected to be affected by sequencing depth. Approximately 5% of naive CD4, 3.5% of naive CD8, 2.3% of memory CD4, and roughly 0.4% of memory CD8 clonotypes were shared across several donors. The small number of donors limited the genetic and exposure-history diversity represented.

For the CD8 naive samples, CD45RO-negative cells were positively selected for CCR7, yielding a CD45RA+CCR7+ population from which TemRA cells were excluded. The donors were healthy, HIV-negative adults with no recently reported acute infections or vaccinations. Every donor was a Caucasian adult residing in Nashville, Tennessee, USA. Blood was collected by leukapheresis, and PBMCs were isolated by Ficoll-Histopaque density gradient centrifugation and then cryopreserved in liquid nitrogen vapor phase. Analytical flow cytometry was used to check the purity and quantity of every magnetically sorted T cell population. Genomic DNA was isolated from each sorted fraction and quantified by UV absorbance on a Nanodrop 2000c. The CDR3 numbers 14 residues from cysteine through phenylalanine. The retained sequence is limited to the CDR3, 42 bases, with the frame set at the first base. Via the germline V gene (reference sequence), CDR1 is GTSNPN and CDR2 SVGIG. The germline V and J ends show losses of 2 bases and 2 bases respectively, and no gene match explains 5 bases of the junction.

With respect to this clone: Its antigen has not been determined. Qualities for individual bases were not recorded, and no much larger clone is one base off. Other nucleotide sequences from this sample produce the same CDR3.

TCR CDR3 regions were amplified from genomic DNA by multiplex PCR using the deep immunoSEQ assay. Extracted genomic DNA from each cell subset was spread evenly across all wells of several immunoSEQ 96-well plates, with each plate serving as a replicate. Each replicate PCR for sorted subsets received roughly 0.2 ug genomic DNA, equal to tens of thousands of T cell genomes. Purified libraries were measured with a Qubit 3.0 fluorometer, size-checked on a Bioanalyzer 2100, and measured again with the KAPA Library Quantification kit. Every immunoSEQ 96-well plate was sequenced on a dedicated single-read 150-cycle Illumina NextSeq 550 flow cell. Per the authors' processing: The immunoSEQ output contained only junctional sequences without quality scores, so filtering could not match that applied to full-length reads. Sequences were annotated with PyIR, a Python wrapper for IgBLAST v1.9, using IMGT germline references to assign V/J genes and CDR3. Reads were removed for weak V/J assignments (E-value above 1e-6), missing CDR3, stop codons, out-of-frame junctions, or ambiguous translated residues. V3J clonotypes were defined as sequences sharing the same inferred V gene, J gene, and CDR3 amino acid sequence. Percentage overlap between repertoires was computed as shared unique clonotypes divided by the size of the smaller repertoire. Repertoire richness was assessed with RTK rarefaction, the Chao1 estimator, and Recon v2.1 estimates of unobserved clonotypes. For all TCRbeta clonotypes obtained by the gDNA method from a few donors, generation probabilities were computed with OLGA. Not all clones reach the TCRdb copy of this immuneACCESS table, which keeps in-frame sequences only. Checked studies attribute under half of the gap to unresolved V genes and leave the rest unexplained. V, J and clone size were drawn from that table, and D and trimming were deduced from the DNA. The sample yields roughly 2 million clones; about 95% were counted once. The ten largest clones take up more than 0.95% of the sample.

The receptor comes from a man younger than 35 in good health. The rearrangement combines TRBV30 with TRBJ1-2, and 7 junction bases match TRBD1. Sample: naive CD8+ T cells sorted from blood. Taken with the paper, the label for cell subset or site translates to: CD45RA+CCR7+. This receptor has the CDR3 CAWSHQGVNYGYTF. The DNA reads TGTGCCTGGAGTCACCAGGGGGTGAACTATGGCTACACCTTC.